This T cell receptor beta chain was recovered during a study of chemoradiotherapy in HPV16-positive cancers. Findings and limits, study-wide: Candidate HPV-specific clones and E7-related TCR motifs grew in tumor during treatment.

Turning to this clone: Its target is not known.

Produced via immunoSEQ multiplex PCR; TCRdb's table is partial and in-frame only. The data contain approximately 52,000 clones, around nine tenths of them seen just once; the ten biggest clones take up roughly 3%. CDR1 is SGHRS and CDR2 is YFSETQ in the germline V gene. The CDR3 length is 16 residues. The V and J ends lost 0 bases and 5 bases, in that order; junction bases with no gene match: 9. The chain combines TRBV5-1 with TRBJ2-5; 8 bases are a match to TRBD2. The source was blood, collected from a patient who underwent chemoradiotherapy. This sequence originates from a human donor with HPV-associated anogenital cancer. Here the CDR3 DNA reads TGCGCCAGCAGCTTGGGGACACTAGCGGCTGGCGAGACCCAGTACTTC. It specifies CASSLGTLAAGETQYF.